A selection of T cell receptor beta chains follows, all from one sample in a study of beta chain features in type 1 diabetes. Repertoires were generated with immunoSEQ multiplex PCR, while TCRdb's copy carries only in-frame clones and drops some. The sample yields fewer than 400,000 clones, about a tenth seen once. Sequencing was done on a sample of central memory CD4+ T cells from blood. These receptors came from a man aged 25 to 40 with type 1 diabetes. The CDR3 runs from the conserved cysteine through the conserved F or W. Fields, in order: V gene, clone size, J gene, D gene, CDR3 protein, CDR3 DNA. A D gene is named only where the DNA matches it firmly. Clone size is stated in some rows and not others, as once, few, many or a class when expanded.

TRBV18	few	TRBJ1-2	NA	CASSPMTGDGYTF	TGTGCCAGCTCACCAATGACAGGAGATGGCTACACCTTC
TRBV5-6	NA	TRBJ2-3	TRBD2	CASSTRTSSDTQYF	TGTGCCAGCAGCACGAGGACTAGCTCAGATACGCAGTATTTT
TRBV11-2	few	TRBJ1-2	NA	CASSLQDGANYGYTF	TGTGCCAGCAGCTTACAGGACGGAGCTAACTATGGCTACACCTTC
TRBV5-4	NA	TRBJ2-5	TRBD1	CASSFGGQVQETQYF	TGTGCCAGCAGCTTTGGAGGACAGGTCCAAGAGACCCAGTACTTC
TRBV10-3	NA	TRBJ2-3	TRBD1	CAIRRTGKGTDTQYF	TGTGCCATCAGACGGACAGGGAAGGGAACAGATACGCAGTATTTT
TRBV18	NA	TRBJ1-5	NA	CASSPLADQPQHF	TGTGCCAGCTCACCACTGGCCGATCAGCCCCAGCATTTT
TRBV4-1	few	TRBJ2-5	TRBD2	CASSQDYGGGLGETQYF	TGCGCCAGCAGCCAAGATTACGGCGGGGGTCTAGGCGAGACCCAGTACTTC
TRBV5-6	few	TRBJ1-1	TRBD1	CASSLEAGGCSF	TGTGCCAGCAGCTTGGAAGCAGGGGGCTGTTCCTTT
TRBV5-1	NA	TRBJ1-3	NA	CASSPGPGLDGNTIYF	TGCGCCAGCAGCCCCGGACCGGGTCTAGATGGAAACACCATATATTTT
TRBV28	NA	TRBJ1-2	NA	CASSLPGTYYGYTF	TGTGCCAGCAGTTTGCCCGGGACCTACTATGGCTACACCTTC
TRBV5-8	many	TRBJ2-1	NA	CASSLGSSPYNEQFF	TGTGCCAGCAGCCTGGGGTCTTCTCCCTACAATGAGCAGTTCTTC
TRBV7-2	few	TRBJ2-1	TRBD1	CASSSFRTGGVGNEQFF	TGTGCCAGCAGCTCCTTCCGGACAGGGGGCGTTGGCAATGAGCAGTTCTTC
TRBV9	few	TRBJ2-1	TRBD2	CASSVGLAGGYNEQFF	TGTGCCAGCAGCGTAGGACTAGCGGGGGGGTACAATGAGCAGTTCTTC
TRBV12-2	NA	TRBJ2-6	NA	CASRPVISGANVLTF	TGTGCAAGTCGCCCGGTTATCTCTGGGGCCAACGTCCTGACTTTC
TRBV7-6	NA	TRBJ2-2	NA	CASRKQENTGELFF	TGTGCCAGCAGAAAACAGGAGAACACCGGGGAGCTGTTTTTT
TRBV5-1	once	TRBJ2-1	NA	CASSLELDNEQFF	TGCGCCAGCAGCTTGGAACTTGACAATGAGCAGTTCTTC
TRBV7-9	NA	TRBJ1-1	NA	CASSFVLGNTEAFF	TGTGCCAGCAGCTTCGTCCTCGGGAACACTGAAGCTTTCTTT
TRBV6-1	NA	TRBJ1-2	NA	CASSMDGNYGYTF	TGTGCCAGCAGTATGGACGGTAACTATGGCTACACCTTC
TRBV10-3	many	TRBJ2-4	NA	CAISEGTLAKNIQYF	TGTGCCATCAGTGAAGGGACTCTAGCCAAAAACATTCAGTACTTC
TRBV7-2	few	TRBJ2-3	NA	CASSSEGPMQYF	TGTGCCAGCAGCTCAGAGGGCCCTATGCAGTATTTT
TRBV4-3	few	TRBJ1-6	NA	CASSQDRASSGSPLHF	TGCGCCAGCAGCCAAGACCGGGCCTCCTCGGGATCACCCCTCCACTTT
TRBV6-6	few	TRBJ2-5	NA	CASSSMTGTPETQYF	TGTGCCAGCAGCAGTATGACAGGAACCCCAGAGACCCAGTACTTC
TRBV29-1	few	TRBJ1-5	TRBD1	CSVATGYGQPQHF	TGCAGCGTTGCGACAGGGTACGGCCAGCCCCAGCATTTT
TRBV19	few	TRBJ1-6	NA	CATTDRYNSPLHF	TGTGCCACCACAGACAGATATAATTCACCCCTCCACTTT
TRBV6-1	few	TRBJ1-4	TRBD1	CASSIRTGGEAKLFF	TGTGCCAGCAGTATCCGGACAGGGGGCGAGGCAAAACTGTTTTTT
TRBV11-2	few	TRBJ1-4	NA	CASSLSGKLFF	TGTGCCAGCAGCTTAAGCGGGAAACTGTTTTTT
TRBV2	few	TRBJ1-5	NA	CASTDRAGSNQPQHF	TGTGCCAGCACGGACCGTGCCGGGAGCAATCAGCCCCAGCATTTT
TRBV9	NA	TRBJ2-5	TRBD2	CASSEIAGGLQETQYF	TGTGCCAGCAGCGAAATAGCGGGGGGCCTCCAAGAGACCCAGTACTTC
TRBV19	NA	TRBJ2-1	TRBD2	CASSMIAGGGEQFF	TGTGCCAGTAGTATGATAGCGGGGGGCGGCGAGCAGTTCTTC
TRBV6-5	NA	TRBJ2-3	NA	CASSFGATSTDTQYF	TGTGCCAGCAGTTTCGGGGCCACTAGCACAGATACGCAGTATTTT
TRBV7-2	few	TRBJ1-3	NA	CASSPGLINTIYF	TGTGCCAGCAGCCCGGGTCTAATAAACACCATATATTTT
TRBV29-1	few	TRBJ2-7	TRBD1	CSAALSGTGSYEQYF	TGCAGCGCCGCCCTTTCCGGGACAGGGTCCTACGAGCAGTACTTC
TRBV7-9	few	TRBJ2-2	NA	CAIAEDVLNTGELFF	TGTGCCATCGCGGAAGACGTTTTGAACACCGGGGAGCTGTTTTTT
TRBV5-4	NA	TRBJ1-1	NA	CASSLSRGNTEAFF	TGTGCCAGCAGTCTTTCCAGGGGGAACACTGAAGCTTTCTTT
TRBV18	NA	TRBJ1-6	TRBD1	CASSPPGTGGDSPLHF	TGTGCCAGCTCACCACCGGGGACAGGGGGCGATTCACCCCTCCACTTT
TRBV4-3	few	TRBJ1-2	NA	CASSQGDVTYYGYTF	TGCGCCAGCAGCCAAGGTGACGTGACCTACTATGGCTACACCTTC
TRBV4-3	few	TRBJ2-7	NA	CASSQSDGPGEQYF	TGCGCCAGCAGCCAATCCGACGGCCCGGGGGAGCAGTACTTC